Presented here are 25 T cell receptor beta chains from one specimen sequenced in a study of T cells in Graves' hyperthyroidism and ophthalmopathy. It was RNA transcripts that yielded the amplified TCR beta CDR3 regions. HTBI primers were the set used in a first-round RT-PCR of the TCR CDR3. TCRdb called the multiplex PCR reads again in MiXCR, with one record for every CDR3 protein. The sample holds hundreds of thousands of distinct CDR3 sequences, roughly 15% seen once. The sequenced material came from blood. These receptors were collected from a woman between 40 and 50 years old with Graves' ophthalmopathy.

The chain joins TRBV28 to TRBJ2-5; 8 nucleotides align to TRBD2. Germline lookup yields CDR1 MDHEN and CDR2 SYDVKM. The trim removed 6 bases at V and 1 base at J, leaving 4 bases unmatched. There are 14 residues in the CDR3. In DNA, the CDR3 is TGTGCCAGCAGACTCGGACTAGCCCAAGAGACCCAGTACTTC. As protein: CASRLGLAQETQYF.

This chain joins TRBV12-3 or TRBV12-4 and TRBJ1-3; D is uncertain. CDR3 length equals 15 residues. V was trimmed by 5 bases and J by 0 bases, leaving 11 bases between them. The CDR3 DNA sequence: TGTGCCAGCAGTGAAACACCCATCTCTGGAAACACCATATATTTT. It encodes CASSETPISGNTIYF.

The chain combines TRBV11-1 with TRBJ1-2; 7 bases agree with TRBD1. With V trimmed by 0 bases and J by 8 bases, 12 bases remained unmatched. The CDR3 spans 16 residues. Germline CDR1 reads SGHAT; CDR2 reads FQDESV (reference sequence). CDR3 sequence: CASSLATGTVMQGYTF. CDR3 in DNA: TGTGCCAGCAGCTTAGCCACCGGGACAGTGATGCAGGGCTACACCTTC.

In its sample, this clonotype was seen many times. The chain joins TRBV12-3 or TRBV12-4 to TRBJ2-7; 8 bases are a match to TRBD1. V dropped 3 bases and J dropped 2; count of bases not matched to a gene: 6. The length of the CDR3 is 15 residues. The DNA of the CDR3 is TGTGCCAGCAGTTTTGGGGGGACAGGAACCTACGAGCAGTACTTC. The encoded protein is CASSFGGTGTYEQYF.

Here the CDR3 DNA reads TGTGCCATCGGGTTTCAACGGAACACTGAAGCTTTCTTT. Encoded protein: CAIGFQRNTEAFF. This chain links TRBV10-3 with TRBJ1-1, with D hard to call. The CDR3 is 13 residues long. Germline V CDR1 and CDR2: ENHRY, SYGVKD. The V end lost 8 bases, the J end lost 1 base, and 11 bases lay between the germline ends.

This clonotype was detected many times. J is TRBJ1-2 and V is TRBV6-1; possible D gene TRBD1, 6 bases. Trimming stripped 0 bases from V and 8 bases from J, with 10 bases between. Germline CDR1 is MNHNS and CDR2 is SASEGT. The CDR3 loop spans 13 amino acids. The DNA for the CDR3 is TGTGCCAGCAGTGAAGCTCGGGGGGGCGGCTACACCTTC. Encoded protein: CASSEARGGGYTF.

This clonotype was seen at least ten times. V gene TRBV6-5 combines with J gene TRBJ2-7; TRBD2 aligns across 7 bases. CDR1 and CDR2 from the germline V gene are MNHEY and SVGAGI. The J segment lost 4 bases and the V segment lost 2 bases, leaving 8 bases of the junction unmatched. CDR3 length: 15 amino acids. CDR3 sequence reads: CASSYKVAGPYEQYF. The CDR3, as DNA: TGTGCCAGCAGTTACAAGGTAGCGGGTCCATACGAGCAGTACTTC.

The chain is built from TRBV7-8 and TRBJ2-5, with TRBD1 matching over 7 bases. This CDR3 contains 15 residues. Losses at the gene ends were 2 bases for V and 2 bases for J; bases not matched to a gene: 5. The germline V gene encodes CDR1 SGHVS and CDR2 FQNEAQ. CDR3 DNA: TGTGCCAGCAGCTTAAGGCTGGGACAGCAAGAGACCCAGTACTTC. This codes for CASSLRLGQQETQYF. The full variable domain, its missing parts supplied by reference TRBV7-8 and TRBJ2-5, is GAGVSQSPRYKVAKRGQDVALRCDPISGHVSLFWYQQALGQGPEFLTYFQNEAQLDKSGLPSDRFFAERPEGSVSTLKIQRTQQEDSAVYLCASSLRLGQQETQYFGPGTRLLVL.

This clonotype has at least ten counts. This chain connects TRBV12-3 or TRBV12-4 to TRBJ1-2; D possibly corresponds to TRBD1 (5 bases). Trimming removed 5 bases at V and 4 bases at J, with 11 bases between. The CDR3 loop spans 13 amino acids. The CDR3 spells CASSPTAIYGYTF. CDR3 in DNA: TGTGCCAGCAGTCCGACAGCGATCTATGGCTACACCTTC.

The rearrangement joins TRBV3-1 to TRBJ1-1; no definite D call. Looked up from germline, CDR1 is LGHDT and CDR2 is YNNKEL (reference sequence). V was shortened by 4 bases and J by 4 bases, with 13 bases between the two germline ends. The CDR3 covers 14 residues. As DNA, the CDR3 is TGTGCCAGCAGCCCCAGGAATCGGGGCACTGAAGCTTTCTTT. Its protein is CASSPRNRGTEAFF.

This clonotype was seen repeatedly, ten times or more. The rearrangement joins TRBV7-2 to TRBJ2-2, with D unresolved. This CDR3 comprises 14 residues. Germline V gene sequence: CDR1 SGHTA, CDR2 FQGNSA. The V and J ends lost 1 base and 3 bases respectively, with 6 bases between them. CDR3 bases: TGTGCCAGCAGCTTAGAATTAGACACCGGGGAGCTGTTTTTT. It yields the protein CASSLELDTGELFF. The full variable domain, with the rest looked up from reference TRBV7-2 and TRBJ2-2, is GAGVSQSPSNKVTEKGKDVELRCDPISGHTALYWYRQSLGQGLEFLIYFQGNSAPDKSGLPSDRFSAERTGGSVSTLTIQRTQQEDSAVYLCASSLELDTGELFFGEGSRLTVL.

This clonotype was found many times. The J gene is TRBJ2-5, the V gene TRBV6-1; 12 nucleotides align to TRBD2. This CDR3 is built from 18 residues. Germline CDR1 reads MNHNS; CDR2 reads SASEGT. V gave up 2 bases and J gave up 3 bases; unmatched junction bases: 10. Written as DNA, the CDR3 is TGTGCCAGCAGTGAATTTTTTAGGACTAGCGGGACGAAAGAGACCCAGTACTTC. Its translation: CASSEFFRTSGTKETQYF.

The CDR3 DNA sequence: TGTGCCAGCAGTTACGCCCGTTTTCTAAGGACAGGGGACGGTAATTCACCCCTCCACTTT. It yields the protein CASSYARFLRTGDGNSPLHF. The chain is built from TRBV6-2 or TRBV6-3 and TRBJ1-6, with TRBD1 matching 9 bases. Germline-derived CDR1 and CDR2 are MNHEY and SVGEGT. CDR3 length: 20 residues. The trim removed 2 bases at V and 6 bases at J, leaving 17 bases unmatched.

The table lists this clonotype with many counts. The genes are TRBV29-1 and TRBJ2-7; maybe TRBD2 (6 bases). V lost 8 bases, J lost 0 bases, and 17 bases lay in between. The germline gives CDR1 SQVTM, CDR2 ANQGSEA. The CDR3 is 14 amino acids. As DNA, the CDR3 is TGCAGCTTGCTGGGAGGCCTTAGCTCCTACGAGCAGTACTTC. Its protein is CSLLGGLSSYEQYF.

This clonotype showed up many times. V usage is TRBV28 and J usage is TRBJ1-2, with no clear D. The CDR3 sequence is 14 residues long. In germline, CDR1 is MDHEN, CDR2 SYDVKM. With 3 bases removed from V and 1 base from J, the gap between germline ends came to 9 bases. The chain's CDR3 is CASSFGRFNYGYTF. CDR3 nucleotide sequence: TGTGCCAGCAGTTTCGGCCGTTTTAACTATGGCTACACCTTC.

The V and J genes are TRBV28 and TRBJ2-7, with D possibly TRBD1 on 5 matching bases. The CDR3 totals 19 residues. Trimming shortened V by 3 bases and J by 5 bases, and 29 bases separated the two germline ends. The germline V gene encodes CDR1 MDHEN and CDR2 SYDVKM. CDR3 amino acids: CASSFVGANRGLSVHEQYF. The CDR3 DNA follows: TGTGCCAGCAGTTTTGTTGGGGCTAATAGGGGTTTGAGCGTCCACGAGCAGTACTTC.

This clonotype was observed at least ten times. The chain carries TRBV6-2 or TRBV6-3 and TRBJ2-1; D unclear. Germline V CDR1 and CDR2: MNHEY, SVGEGT. V lost 4 bases and J lost 6, with 4 bases in between. This CDR3 contains 11 residues. The CDR3 region is CASSFFNEQFF. The CDR3 DNA reads as TGTGCCAGCAGTTTTTTCAATGAGCAGTTCTTC.

This clonotype occurred a few times. V is TRBV20-1 and J is TRBJ1-1, with 9 bases identical to TRBD1. Germline V gives CDR1 DFQATT, CDR2 SNEGSKA (reference sequence). The CDR3 contains 11 residues. V trimming: 4 bases; J trimming: 7 bases; junction bases outside the gene matches: 1. CDR3 DNA sequence: TGCAGTGCTAAGGACAGGGGTGAAGCTTTCTTT. It yields the protein CSAKDRGEAFF.

In its sample, this clonotype was seen a few times. The J gene is TRBJ2-3, the V gene TRBV5-1, with a tentative D call TRBD2 (7 bases). Germline V CDR1 and CDR2: SGHRS, YFSETQ. The CDR3 extends over 15 amino acids. V lost 4 bases to trimming and J lost 4 bases, with 16 bases between them. CDR3 in DNA: TGCGCCAGCAGCCAGAGCCCGGGGGGCCCAGATACGCAGTATTTT. This gives the protein CASSQSPGGPDTQYF.

In its sample, this clonotype was seen many times. The chain carries TRBV12-3 or TRBV12-4 and TRBJ1-5; D remains ambiguous. The CDR3 has 13 amino acids. Trimming shortened V by 4 bases and J by 5 bases, and 9 bases separated the two germline ends. The DNA for the CDR3 is TGTGCCAGCAGTTCAGGTAGAGATCAGCCCCAGCATTTT. It translates to CASSSGRDQPQHF.

This clonotype occurred a few times. CDR3 bases: TGTGCCATCACCCAAAGTGCCAGGGGCACTGGAAACACCATATATTTT. Amino acids: CAITQSARGTGNTIYF. The V call is TRBV10-3, the J call TRBJ1-3; D possibly corresponds to TRBD1 (6 bases). The germline gives CDR1 ENHRY, CDR2 SYGVKD. V gave up 7 bases and J gave up 2 bases, with 18 bases separating them. The CDR3 totals 16 residues.

This clonotype was seen ten or more times. J is TRBJ1-1 and V is TRBV6-1, with TRBD1 matching 10 bases. CDR3 length equals 13 residues. Per germline, CDR1 MNHNS and CDR2 SASEGT. The V segment lost 8 bases and the J segment 11 bases; nucleotides outside the gene matches: 11. The CDR3 coding sequence is TGTGCCAGCGCTAGGACAGGGGGTTGGCAGGCTTTCTTT. As protein: CASARTGGWQAFF.

This clonotype was seen many times. The chain links TRBV7-9 to TRBJ2-5, with 9 bases aligning to TRBD2. Germline-derived CDR1 and CDR2 are SEHNR and FQNEAQ (reference sequence). Trimming took 2 bases from V and 4 from J; bases not matched to a gene: 5. This CDR3 has 15 amino acids. Here the CDR3 reads CASSLPAGGGETQYF. The DNA of the CDR3 is TGTGCCAGCAGCTTACCAGCGGGAGGAGGAGAGACCCAGTACTTC.

This clonotype was seen at least ten times. This sequence joins TRBV19 and TRBJ1-1; possibly TRBD1 for D (6 bases). CDR3 length: 13 amino acids. Germline CDR1 is LNHDA and CDR2 is SQIVND (reference sequence). V lost 4 bases to trimming and J lost 7 bases, with 13 bases between them. For the CDR3, the DNA is TGTGCCAGTAGTAGCTGGGGGCCTAATGAAGCTTTCTTT. Its protein product is CASSSWGPNEAFF.

This clonotype turned up a few times. This chain joins TRBV30 and TRBJ1-1; D not resolved. The V end lost 3 bases, the J end lost 1 base, and 9 bases lay between the germline ends. This CDR3 comprises 13 residues. The germline V gene encodes CDR1 GTSNPN and CDR2 SVGIG (reference sequence). The CDR3 region has the DNA TGTGCCTGGAGCGCCCACTCGAACACTGAAGCTTTCTTT. This translates into CAWSAHSNTEAFF.